The clone carrying this T cell receptor (beta chain) was counted many times. Germline lookup yields CDR1 SGHAT and CDR2 FQNNGV. Trimming removed 3 bases from V and 0 bases from J, with 8 bases in between. The CDR3 length is 15 residues. This record belongs to a study of T-cell reconstitution after alpha-beta-depleted transplantation in children. The TCRbeta library was prepared with unique molecular identifiers. TCRdb reanalysed the PCR reads using MiXCR and keeps one entry per CDR3 protein. Among around 370,000 distinct CDR3 sequences listed, approximately 10% were seen once. This rearrangement joins TRBV11-2 to TRBJ2-2; no clear D. This TCR derives from a human donor who donated a stem cell graft to a child with acute lymphoblastic leukemia. The starting material was PBMCs from the stem cell graft donor, obtained from the stem cell graft. DNA of the CDR3: TGTGCCAGCAGCTTCAACAGACCGAACACCGGGGAGCTGTTTTTT. Protein sequence: CASSFNRPNTGELFF.